Below, 25 T cell receptor beta chains from the same sample are listed, as sequenced in a study of T cells in Graves' hyperthyroidism and ophthalmopathy. What was amplified from RNA transcripts were TCR beta CDR3 regions. The study used the HTBI primer set for a first-round RT-PCR of the TCR CDR3. MiXCR, applied by TCRdb to the multiplex PCR reads, yields one record per CDR3 protein. The sample comprises around 350,000 distinct CDR3 sequences, about 25% of which are singletons, and roughly 80% rests with the top ten. The source material was blood. All receptors derive from a man aged 50 to 60 with Graves' hyperthyroidism.

This clonotype has a handful of counts. The V call is TRBV2, the J call TRBJ1-5, with D tentatively TRBD1 (5 bases). V lost 3 bases and J 2 bases, leaving 8 bases between the germline ends. CDR3 size: 14 residues. Germline CDR1 reads SNHLY; CDR2 reads FYNNEI. The DNA of the CDR3 is TGTGCCAGCAGTGAGGGAGGGGGCAATCAGCCCCAGCATTTT. This sequence encodes CASSEGGGNQPQHF.

The chain links TRBV7-6 to TRBJ2-1, with 14 positions matching TRBD2. The CDR3 is 18 residues long. Germline V gives CDR1 SGHVS, CDR2 FNYEAQ. V was clipped by 4 bases and J by 5 bases; unmatched bases: 10. The CDR3 region is CASSWGLAGAGGNNEQFF. The DNA for the CDR3 is TGTGCCAGCAGCTGGGGACTAGCGGGAGCGGGGGGAAACAATGAGCAGTTCTTC.

This clonotype was seen a few times. The CDR3 sequence: CAWSGTDGHGELFF. DNA for the CDR3: TGTGCCTGGAGCGGGACAGACGGGCACGGGGAGCTGTTTTTT. The J gene is TRBJ2-2, the V gene TRBV30, with 7 bases identical to TRBD1. After removal of 3 bases from V and 7 bases from J, the junction contained 8 bases not matched to a gene. Germline loops: CDR1 GTSNPN, CDR2 SVGIG (reference sequence). The CDR3 length is 14 residues.

The chain joins TRBV6-1 to TRBJ1-4, with 7 bases that match TRBD1. The CDR3 extends over 12 amino acids. J lost 10 bases, V lost 5 bases, and 4 bases had no gene match. CDR1 and CDR2 from the germline V gene are MNHNS and SASEGT. CDR3 sequence: CASSQTGRKLFF. DNA of the CDR3: TGTGCCAGCAGTCAGACAGGGAGAAAACTGTTTTTT.

CDR3 DNA sequence: TGCGCCAGCAGCCATGGGAAGGGCCCCTACGAGCAGTACTTC. It translates to CASSHGKGPYEQYF. The chain recombines TRBV4-1 with TRBJ2-7; D call uncertain. Germline V gene sequence: CDR1 MGHRA, CDR2 YSYEKL. This CDR3 is built from 14 residues. The ends were cut back, 3 bases at V and 2 bases at J, with 11 bases in the middle.

This chain links TRBV6-2 or TRBV6-3 with TRBJ2-1, with 7 bases identical to TRBD1. CDR3 length: 9 amino acids. Germline values: CDR1 MNHEY, CDR2 SVGEGT. J was trimmed by 9 bases and V by 11 bases; bases with no gene match: 1. The DNA for the CDR3 is TGTGCCGCAGGGGGTGAGCAGTTCTTC. It is translated as CAAGGEQFF.

The V and J genes are TRBV20-1 and TRBJ1-4; D not resolved. Trimming removed 2 bases from V and 0 bases from J, with 4 bases in between. Germline assignment: CDR1 DFQATT and CDR2 SNEGSKA (reference sequence). The CDR3 is 13 residues long. CDR3 DNA sequence: TGCAGTGCTAGACAGACAACTAATGAAAAACTGTTTTTT. Protein: CSARQTTNEKLFF.

This clonotype was counted between two and nine times. The chain carries TRBV27 and TRBJ2-1, with D unclear. The V gene lost 3 bases and the J gene lost 9 bases, with 12 bases spanning the gap. The CDR3 runs to 13 residues. Germline V gene data show CDR1 as MNHEY and CDR2 as SMNVEV (reference sequence). CDR3 protein: CASSFGLVSEQFF. Written as DNA, the CDR3 is TGTGCCAGCAGTTTCGGTCTAGTTAGTGAGCAGTTCTTC.

There are a few counts of this clonotype. This rearrangement joins TRBV4-1 to TRBJ1-5; 7 bases agree with TRBD1. Germline loops: CDR1 MGHRA, CDR2 YSYEKL. J lost 3 bases, V lost 1 base, and 3 bases had no gene match. The CDR3 has 15 residues. Here the CDR3 reads CASSQGTGVNQPQHF. The DNA of the CDR3 is TGCGCCAGCAGCCAAGGGACAGGAGTCAATCAGCCCCAGCATTTT.

This clonotype was counted between two and nine times. V gene TRBV11-3 combines with J gene TRBJ2-1; D unclear. The V gene's germline CDR1 is SGHNT and CDR2 YENEEA. V was cut by 11 bases and J by 0 bases, with 14 bases left in between. The length of the CDR3 is 14 residues. The CDR3 DNA follows: TGTGCCTGCGATATTGGTAGCTCCTACAATGAGCAGTTCTTC. Translated: CACDIGSSYNEQFF.

This clonotype was recorded at least ten times. The gene calls are TRBV28 and TRBJ2-5, with D maybe TRBD1 (8 bases). The V gene's germline CDR1 is MDHEN and CDR2 SYDVKM. V was shortened by 5 bases and J by 7 bases, with 17 bases between the two germline ends. The CDR3 runs to 14 residues. The CDR3 coding sequence is TGTGCCAGCAGTCCGCGACAGGGGAGGGCGACCCAGTACTTC. Translating it yields CASSPRQGRATQYF.

This chain joins TRBV5-1 and TRBJ2-4, with 7 bases that match TRBD2. After removal of 2 bases from V and 3 bases from J, the junction contained 8 bases not matched to a gene. The CDR3 consists of 16 residues. Germline lookup yields CDR1 SGHRS and CDR2 YFSETQ. The CDR3 sequence: CASSFLAGADKNIQYF. The CDR3 nucleotides are TGCGCCAGCAGCTTCCTTGCGGGAGCGGACAAAAACATTCAGTACTTC.

This clonotype was observed a few times. The chain combines TRBV3-1 with TRBJ2-2; 9 bases match TRBD2. Germline trimming cut 1 base from V and 6 bases from J; bases unmatched to any gene: 6. The CDR3 runs 16 residues. Germline CDR1 reads LGHDT; CDR2 reads YNNKEL (reference sequence). This CDR3 reads CASSQGSSGSPGELFF. The DNA of the CDR3 is TGTGCCAGCAGCCAAGGTAGTAGCGGGAGCCCCGGGGAGCTGTTTTTT.

This sequence joins TRBV29-1 and TRBJ2-5; no firm D call. The CDR3 sequence is 14 residues long. The germline V and J ends were trimmed by 0 bases and 1 base, with 9 bases remaining between them. The germline CDR1 and CDR2 sequences are SQVTM and ANQGSEA. The CDR3: CSVEDPFTQETQYF. The CDR3 DNA sequence: TGCAGCGTTGAAGATCCCTTCACCCAAGAGACCCAGTACTTC. Variable domain in full (rest from reference TRBV29-1 and TRBJ2-5): SAVISQKPSRDICQRGTSLTIQCQVDSQVTMMFWYRQQPGQSLTLIATANQGSEATYESGFVIDKFPISRPNLTFSTLTVSNMSPEDSSIYLCSVEDPFTQETQYFGPGTRLLVL.

The V gene is TRBV28, the J gene TRBJ1-2, with D possibly TRBD1 on 5 matching bases. Germline loops: CDR1 MDHEN, CDR2 SYDVKM. This CDR3 is 14 amino acids long. V lost 7 bases and J 3 bases, leaving 15 bases between the germline ends. CDR3: CASTLIGTDYGYTF. CDR3 bases: TGTGCCAGCACCCTCATTGGGACCGACTATGGCTACACCTTC.

CDR3 amino acids: CAKEEREPAEQYF. The CDR3 DNA sequence: TGCGCCAAAGAAGAGCGGGAGCCCGCCGAGCAGTACTTC. The V call is TRBV5-1, the J call TRBJ2-7, with 8 nucleotides matching TRBD2. The CDR3 is made up of 13 amino acids. Germline CDR1 reads SGHRS; CDR2 reads YFSETQ. V gave up 9 bases and J gave up 6 bases; unmatched junction bases: 11.

This clonotype was recorded a few times. The chain recombines TRBV29-1 with TRBJ2-5, with D perhaps matching TRBD1 (6 bases). This CDR3 contains 12 residues. The germline V and J ends were trimmed by 3 bases and 4 bases, with 9 bases remaining between them. CDR1 SQVTM and CDR2 ANQGSEA come from the germline V gene. The DNA for the CDR3 is TGCAGCGTTGAGGGCAGGGGAGAGACCCAGTACTTC. Translating gives CSVEGRGETQYF.

This clonotype has a count of ten or more. The gene calls are TRBV28 and TRBJ2-3; 9 positions match TRBD2. The junction had 11 bases not matched to a gene; V was cut back by 1 base and J by 6 bases. CDR1 MDHEN and CDR2 SYDVKM come from the germline V gene. The CDR3 is made up of 17 amino acids. CDR3 residues: CASSLSPAGTSIDTQYF. In DNA, the CDR3 is TGTGCCAGCAGTTTATCCCCTGCCGGGACTAGCATCGATACGCAGTATTTT.

A few counts support this clonotype. The rearrangement joins TRBV20-1 to TRBJ2-4, with 9 nucleotides matching TRBD1. In germline, CDR1 is DFQATT, CDR2 SNEGSKA (reference sequence). This CDR3 spans 16 amino acids. After removal of 3 bases from V and 2 bases from J, the junction contained 8 bases not matched to a gene. CDR3 region: CSARTGTGRSKNIQYF. The CDR3 nucleotides are TGCAGTGCTAGGACCGGGACAGGGAGGTCCAAAAACATTCAGTACTTC.

This clonotype was observed many times. The rearrangement joins TRBV20-1 to TRBJ2-7; 8 bases fit TRBD2. This CDR3 is 13 amino acids long. Germline assignment: CDR1 DFQATT and CDR2 SNEGSKA (reference sequence). Germline trimming cut 6 bases from V and 4 bases from J; bases unmatched to any gene: 8. CDR3 bases: TGCAGTGCCGAACTAGCGGAAGGTTACGAGCAGTACTTC. Its protein is CSAELAEGYEQYF.

The rearrangement links TRBV19 to TRBJ2-3, with D possibly matching TRBD2 (6 bases). Trimming took 5 bases from V and 6 from J, leaving 21 bases between them. The CDR3 is made up of 16 amino acids. Germline values: CDR1 LNHDA, CDR2 SQIVND (reference sequence). The CDR3 nucleotides read TGTGCCAGTAGTCTCCTTCCGGGCGGGAATACCGATACGCAGTATTTT. Protein product: CASSLLPGGNTDTQYF.

This clonotype showed up many times. V usage is TRBV2 and J usage is TRBJ1-1, with D possibly being TRBD1 (5 bases). CDR1 is SNHLY, CDR2 FYNNEI, per germline. Between the trimmed V and J ends, which lost 6 bases and 3 bases, there was a span of 11 bases. The CDR3 totals 13 residues. The CDR3 region is CASSVGGDTEAFF. The DNA for the CDR3 is TGTGCCAGCAGCGTCGGGGGGGACACTGAAGCTTTCTTT.

This clonotype has only a few counts. The chain recombines TRBV6-2 or TRBV6-3 with TRBJ1-5, with a weak D call TRBD1 (5 bases). The V gene's germline CDR1 is MNHEY and CDR2 SVGEGT. The V and J ends lost 8 bases and 1 base respectively, with 12 bases between them. The CDR3 totals 14 residues. CDR3 residues: CASDWGGSNQPQHF. The CDR3 nucleotides read TGTGCCAGCGATTGGGGCGGGAGCAATCAGCCCCAGCATTTT.

The rearrangement joins TRBV10-2 to TRBJ2-1; 12 nucleotides align to TRBD2. CDR1 and CDR2 (germline): WSHSY, SAAADI. This CDR3 is 14 amino acids long. Trimming at V came to 7 bases and at J to 9 bases, leaving 7 bases not matched to a gene. CDR3 residues: CASIELAGGGEQFF. The CDR3, as DNA: TGCGCCAGCATCGAACTAGCGGGAGGTGGTGAGCAGTTCTTC.

V gene TRBV6-1 combines with J gene TRBJ2-2; D uncertain. Deletions cut 2 bases from V and 6 bases from J, with 13 bases between. Per the germline V gene, CDR1 is MNHNS and CDR2 is SASEGT. CDR3 length equals 15 residues. DNA for the CDR3: TGTGCCAGCAGTGAATCCCGAGGTTGGGCCGGGGAGCTGTTTTTT. Its protein is CASSESRGWAGELFF.